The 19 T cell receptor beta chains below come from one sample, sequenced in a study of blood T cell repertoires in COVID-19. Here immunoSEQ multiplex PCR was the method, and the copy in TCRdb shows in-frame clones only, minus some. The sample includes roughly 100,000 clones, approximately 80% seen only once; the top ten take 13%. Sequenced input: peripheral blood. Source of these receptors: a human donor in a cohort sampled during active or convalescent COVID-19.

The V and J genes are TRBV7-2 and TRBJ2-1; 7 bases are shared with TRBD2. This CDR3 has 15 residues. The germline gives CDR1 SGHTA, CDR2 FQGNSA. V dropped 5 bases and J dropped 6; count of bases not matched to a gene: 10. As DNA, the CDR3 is TGTGCCAGCAGCGATAGGGGTCTAGCGGCCAATGAGCAGTTCTTC. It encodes CASSDRGLAANEQFF.

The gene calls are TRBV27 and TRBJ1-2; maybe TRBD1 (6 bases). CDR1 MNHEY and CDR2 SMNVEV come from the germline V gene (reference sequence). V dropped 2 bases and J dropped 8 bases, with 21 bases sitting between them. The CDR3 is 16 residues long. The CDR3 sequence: CASSLRGSVGLGGYTF. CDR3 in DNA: TGTGCCAGCAGTTTAAGGGGGTCCGTGGGTCTAGGCGGCTACACCTTC.

The CDR3 DNA reads as TGTGCCAGCAGTCCACAGGGGGCGGAGGTTTATGGCTACACCTTC. Translating it yields CASSPQGAEVYGYTF. The gene calls are TRBV2 and TRBJ1-2, with 9 positions matching TRBD1. CDR1 and CDR2 (germline): SNHLY, FYNNEI. With V trimmed by 5 bases and J by 5 bases, 9 bases remained unmatched. CDR3 size: 15 residues.

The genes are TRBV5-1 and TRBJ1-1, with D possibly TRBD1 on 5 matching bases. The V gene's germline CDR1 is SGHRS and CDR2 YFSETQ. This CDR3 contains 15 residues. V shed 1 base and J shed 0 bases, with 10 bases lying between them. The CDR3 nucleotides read TGCGCCAGCAGCTTGTTGGGGGGGATGAACACTGAAGCTTTCTTT. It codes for CASSLLGGMNTEAFF. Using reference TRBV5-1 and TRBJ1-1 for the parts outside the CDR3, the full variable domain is KAGVTQTPRYLIKTRGQQVTLSCSPISGHRSVSWYQQTPGQGLQFLFEYFSETQRNKGNFPGRFSGRQFSNSRSEMNVSTLELGDSALYLCASSLLGGMNTEAFFGQGTRLTVV.

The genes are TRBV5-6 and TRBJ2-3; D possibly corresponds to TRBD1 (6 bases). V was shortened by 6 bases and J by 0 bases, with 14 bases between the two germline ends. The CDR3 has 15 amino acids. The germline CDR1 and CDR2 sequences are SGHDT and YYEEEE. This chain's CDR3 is CASTRAGVSTDTQYF. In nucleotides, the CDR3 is TGTGCCAGCACCAGGGCAGGGGTTAGCACAGATACGCAGTATTTT.

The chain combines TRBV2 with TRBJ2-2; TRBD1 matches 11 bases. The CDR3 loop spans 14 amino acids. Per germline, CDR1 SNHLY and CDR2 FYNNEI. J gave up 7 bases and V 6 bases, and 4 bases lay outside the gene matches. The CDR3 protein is CASRGTGGFGELFF. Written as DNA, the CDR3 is TGTGCCAGCAGGGGGACAGGGGGGTTCGGGGAGCTGTTTTTT.

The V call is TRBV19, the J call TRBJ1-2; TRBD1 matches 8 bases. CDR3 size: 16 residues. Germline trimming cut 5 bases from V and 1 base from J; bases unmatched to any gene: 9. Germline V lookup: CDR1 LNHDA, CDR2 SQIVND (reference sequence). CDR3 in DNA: TGTGCCAGTAGTGTTGACCCCGGACAGGGTAACTATGGCTACACCTTC. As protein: CASSVDPGQGNYGYTF. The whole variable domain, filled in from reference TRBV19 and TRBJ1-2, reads DGGITQSPKYLFRKEGQNVTLSCEQNLNHDAMYWYRQDPGQGLRLIYYSQIVNDFQKGDIAEGYSVSREKKESFPLTVTSAQKNPTAFYLCASSVDPGQGNYGYTFGSGTRLTVV.

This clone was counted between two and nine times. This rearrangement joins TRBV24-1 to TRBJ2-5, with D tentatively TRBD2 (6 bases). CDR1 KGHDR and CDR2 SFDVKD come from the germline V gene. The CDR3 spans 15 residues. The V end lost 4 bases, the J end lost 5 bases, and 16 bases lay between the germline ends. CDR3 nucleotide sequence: TGTGCCACCAGTGACCAGGGACTGCCGGGGGAGACCCAGTACTTC. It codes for CATSDQGLPGETQYF.

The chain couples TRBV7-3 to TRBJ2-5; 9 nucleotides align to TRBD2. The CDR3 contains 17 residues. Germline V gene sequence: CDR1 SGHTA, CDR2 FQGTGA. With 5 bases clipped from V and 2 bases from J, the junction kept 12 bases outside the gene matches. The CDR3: CASSPQCPSGGQETQYF. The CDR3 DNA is TGTGCCAGCAGCCCCCAGTGTCCCAGCGGGGGGCAAGAGACCCAGTACTTC.

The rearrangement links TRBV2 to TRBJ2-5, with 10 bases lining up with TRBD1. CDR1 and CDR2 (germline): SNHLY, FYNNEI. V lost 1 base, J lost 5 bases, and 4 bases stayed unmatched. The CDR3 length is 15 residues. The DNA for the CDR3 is TGTGCCAGCAGTGAAGAGACAGGGGGCGGTGAGACCCAGTACTTC. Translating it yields CASSEETGGGETQYF.

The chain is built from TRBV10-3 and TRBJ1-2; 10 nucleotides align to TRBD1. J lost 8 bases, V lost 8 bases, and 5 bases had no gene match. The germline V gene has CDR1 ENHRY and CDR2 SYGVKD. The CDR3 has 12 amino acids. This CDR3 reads CAIPGQGNGYTF. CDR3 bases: TGTGCCATCCCGGGACAGGGGAACGGCTACACCTTC.

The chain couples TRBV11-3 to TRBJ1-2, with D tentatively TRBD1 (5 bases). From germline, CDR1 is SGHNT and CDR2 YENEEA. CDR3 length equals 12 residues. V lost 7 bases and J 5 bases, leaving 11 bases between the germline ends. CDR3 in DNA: TGTGCCAGCACCAATAGGGGATATGGCTACACCTTC. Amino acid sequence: CASTNRGYGYTF.

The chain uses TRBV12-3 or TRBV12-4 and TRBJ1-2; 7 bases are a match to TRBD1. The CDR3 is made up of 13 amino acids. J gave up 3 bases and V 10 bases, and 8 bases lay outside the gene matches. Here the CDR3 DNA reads TGTGCCATAAGACAGGGCCTGGACTATGGCTACACCTTC. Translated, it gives CAIRQGLDYGYTF.

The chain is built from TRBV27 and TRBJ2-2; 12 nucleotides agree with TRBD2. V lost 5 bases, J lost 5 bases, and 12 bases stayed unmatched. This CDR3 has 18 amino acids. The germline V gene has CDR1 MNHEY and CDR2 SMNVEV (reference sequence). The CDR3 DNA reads TGTGCCAGCAGTCGGTACAGGGCTAGCGGGGGGGAAACCGGGGAGCTGTTTTTT. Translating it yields CASSRYRASGGETGELFF.

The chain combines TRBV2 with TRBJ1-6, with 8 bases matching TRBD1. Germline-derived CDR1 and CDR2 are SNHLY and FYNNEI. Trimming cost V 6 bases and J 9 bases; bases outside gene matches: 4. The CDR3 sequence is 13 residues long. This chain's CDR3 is CASSGTGFSPLHF. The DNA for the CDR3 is TGTGCCAGCAGCGGGACAGGTTTTTCACCCCTCCACTTT.

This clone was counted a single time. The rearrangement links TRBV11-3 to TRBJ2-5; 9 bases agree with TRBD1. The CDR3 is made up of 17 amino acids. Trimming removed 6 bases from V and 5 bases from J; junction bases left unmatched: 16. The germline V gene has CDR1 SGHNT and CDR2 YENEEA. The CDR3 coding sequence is TGTGCCAGCAGTTCAGATTCGGGGACAGGGCTATACGAGACCCAGTACTTC. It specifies CASSSDSGTGLYETQYF. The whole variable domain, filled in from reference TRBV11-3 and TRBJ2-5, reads EAGVVQSPRYKIIEKKQPVAFWCNPISGHNTLYWYLQNLGQGPELLIRYENEEAVDDSQLPKDRFSAERLKGVDSTLKIQPAELGDSAVYLCASSSDSGTGLYETQYFGPGTRLLVL.

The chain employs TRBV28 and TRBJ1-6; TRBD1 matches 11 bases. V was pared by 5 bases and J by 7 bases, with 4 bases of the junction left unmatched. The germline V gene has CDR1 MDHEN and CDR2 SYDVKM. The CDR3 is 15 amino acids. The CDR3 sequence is CASSPGDRGNSPLHF. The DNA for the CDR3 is TGTGCCAGCAGTCCAGGGGACAGGGGGAATTCACCCCTCCACTTT.

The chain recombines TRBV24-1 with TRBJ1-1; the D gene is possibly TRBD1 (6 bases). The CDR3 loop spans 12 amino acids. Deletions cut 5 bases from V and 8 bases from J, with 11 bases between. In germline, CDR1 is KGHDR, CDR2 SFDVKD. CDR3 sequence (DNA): TGTGCCACCAGTGCCAGCACAGGGGAAGCTTTCTTT. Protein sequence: CATSASTGEAFF.

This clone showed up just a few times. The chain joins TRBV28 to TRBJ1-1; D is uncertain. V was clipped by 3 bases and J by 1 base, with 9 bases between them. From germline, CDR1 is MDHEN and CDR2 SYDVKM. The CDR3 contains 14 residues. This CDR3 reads CASSLRRTNTEAFF. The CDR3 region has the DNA TGTGCCAGCAGTTTGCGTAGAACGAACACTGAAGCTTTCTTT.